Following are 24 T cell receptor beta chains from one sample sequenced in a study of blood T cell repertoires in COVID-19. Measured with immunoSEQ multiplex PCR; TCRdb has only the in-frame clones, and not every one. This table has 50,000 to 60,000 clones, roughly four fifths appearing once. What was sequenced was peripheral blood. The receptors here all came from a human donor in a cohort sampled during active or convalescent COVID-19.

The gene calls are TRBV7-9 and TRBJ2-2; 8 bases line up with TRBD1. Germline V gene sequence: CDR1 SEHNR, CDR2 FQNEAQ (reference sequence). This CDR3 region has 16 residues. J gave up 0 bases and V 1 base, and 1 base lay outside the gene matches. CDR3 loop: CASSLVQGANTGELFF. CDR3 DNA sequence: TGTGCCAGCAGCTTAGTACAGGGGGCGAACACCGGGGAGCTGTTTTTT.

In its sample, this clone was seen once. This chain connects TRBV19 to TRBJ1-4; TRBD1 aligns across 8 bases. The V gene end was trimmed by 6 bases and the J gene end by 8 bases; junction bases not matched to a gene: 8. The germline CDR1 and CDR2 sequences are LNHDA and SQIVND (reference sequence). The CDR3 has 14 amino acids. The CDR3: CASSLQGAGEKLFF. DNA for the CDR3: TGTGCCAGTAGCCTTCAGGGGGCGGGCGAAAAACTGTTTTTT.

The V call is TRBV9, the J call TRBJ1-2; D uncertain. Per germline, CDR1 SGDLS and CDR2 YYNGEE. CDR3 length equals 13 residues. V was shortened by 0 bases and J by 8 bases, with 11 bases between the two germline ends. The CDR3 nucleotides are TGTGCCAGCAGCGTAGAAAGGGAGGAGGGCTACACCTTC. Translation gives CASSVEREEGYTF.

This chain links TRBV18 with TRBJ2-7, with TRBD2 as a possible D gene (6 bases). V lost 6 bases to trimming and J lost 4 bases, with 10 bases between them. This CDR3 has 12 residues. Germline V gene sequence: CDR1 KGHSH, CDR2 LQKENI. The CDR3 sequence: CASSGGSYEQYF. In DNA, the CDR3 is TGTGCCAGCTCCGGGGGTTCTTACGAGCAGTACTTC.

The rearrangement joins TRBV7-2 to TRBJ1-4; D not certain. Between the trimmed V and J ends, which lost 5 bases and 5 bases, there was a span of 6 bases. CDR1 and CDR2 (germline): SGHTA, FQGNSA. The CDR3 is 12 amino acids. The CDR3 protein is CASSRPNEKLFF. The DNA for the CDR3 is TGTGCCAGCAGCCGTCCCAATGAAAAACTGTTTTTT.

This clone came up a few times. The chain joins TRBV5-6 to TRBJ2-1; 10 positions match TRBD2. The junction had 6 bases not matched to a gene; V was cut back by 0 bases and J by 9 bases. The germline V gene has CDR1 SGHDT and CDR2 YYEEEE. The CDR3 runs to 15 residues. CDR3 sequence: CASSLAPAGGGEQFF. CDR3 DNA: TGTGCCAGCAGCTTGGCCCCAGCGGGGGGGGGTGAGCAGTTCTTC. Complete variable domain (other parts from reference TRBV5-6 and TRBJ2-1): DAGVTQSPTHLIKTRGQQVTLRCSPKSGHDTVSWYQQALGQGPQFIFQYYEEEERQRGNFPDRFSGHQFPNYSSELNVNALLLGDSALYLCASSLAPAGGGEQFFGPGTRLTVL.

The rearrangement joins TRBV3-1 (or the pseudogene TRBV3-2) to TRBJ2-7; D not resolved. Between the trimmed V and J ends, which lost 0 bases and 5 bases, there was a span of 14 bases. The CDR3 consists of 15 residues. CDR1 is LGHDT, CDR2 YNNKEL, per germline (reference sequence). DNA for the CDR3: TGTGCCAGCAGCCAAGAAGAAACTTTTGGTCACGAGCAGTACTTC. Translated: CASSQEETFGHEQYF.

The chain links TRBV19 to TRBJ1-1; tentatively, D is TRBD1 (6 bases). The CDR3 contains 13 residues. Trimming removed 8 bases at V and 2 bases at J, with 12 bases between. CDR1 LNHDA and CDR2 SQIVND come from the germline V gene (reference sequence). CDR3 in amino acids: CASSYRANTEAFF. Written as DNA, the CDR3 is TGTGCCAGTTCATACAGGGCAAACACTGAAGCTTTCTTT.

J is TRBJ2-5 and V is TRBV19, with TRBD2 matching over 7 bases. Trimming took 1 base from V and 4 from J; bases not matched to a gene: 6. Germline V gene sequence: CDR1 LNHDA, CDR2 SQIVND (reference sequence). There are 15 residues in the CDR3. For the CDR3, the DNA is TGTGCCAGTAGTATAGGGGGGGGACCCTCAGAGACCCAGTACTTC. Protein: CASSIGGGPSETQYF.

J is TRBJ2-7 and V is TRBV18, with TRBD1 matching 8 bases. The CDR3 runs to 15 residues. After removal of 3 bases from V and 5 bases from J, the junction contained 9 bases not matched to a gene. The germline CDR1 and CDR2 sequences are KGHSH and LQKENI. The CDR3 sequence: CASSPRQGSTHEQYF. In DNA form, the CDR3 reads TGTGCCAGCTCACCCAGACAGGGGAGTACCCACGAGCAGTACTTC.

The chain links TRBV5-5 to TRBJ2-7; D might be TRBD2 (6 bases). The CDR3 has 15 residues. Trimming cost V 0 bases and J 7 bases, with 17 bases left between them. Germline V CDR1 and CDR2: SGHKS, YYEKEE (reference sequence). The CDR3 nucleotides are TGTGCCAGCAGCTTGGACGGGAGAAGGGATCGGGAGCAGTACTTC. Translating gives CASSLDGRRDREQYF.

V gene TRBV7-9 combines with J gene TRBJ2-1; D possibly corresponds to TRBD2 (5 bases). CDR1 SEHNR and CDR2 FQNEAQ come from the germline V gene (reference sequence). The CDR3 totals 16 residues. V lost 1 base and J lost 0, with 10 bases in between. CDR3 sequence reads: CASSLVLAGSYNEQFF. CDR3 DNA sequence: TGTGCCAGCAGCTTAGTGTTGGCGGGCTCCTACAATGAGCAGTTCTTC.

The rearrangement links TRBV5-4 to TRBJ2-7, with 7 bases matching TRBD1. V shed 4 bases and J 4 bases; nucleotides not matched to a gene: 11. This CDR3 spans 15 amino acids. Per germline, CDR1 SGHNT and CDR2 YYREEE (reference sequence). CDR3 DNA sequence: TGTGCCAGCAGCGGGAAACAGGGGAATAGGTACGAGCAGTACTTC. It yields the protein CASSGKQGNRYEQYF. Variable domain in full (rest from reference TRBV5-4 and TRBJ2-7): ETGVTQSPTHLIKTRGQQVTLRCSSQSGHNTVSWYQQALGQGPQFIFQYYREEENGRGNFPPRFSGLQFPNYSSELNVNALELDDSALYLCASSGKQGNRYEQYFGPGTRLTVT.

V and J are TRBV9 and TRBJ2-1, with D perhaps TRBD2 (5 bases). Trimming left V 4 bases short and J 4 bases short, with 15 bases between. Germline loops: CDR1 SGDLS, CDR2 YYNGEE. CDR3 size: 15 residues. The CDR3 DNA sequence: TGTGCCAGCAGCCCGAGGGATATCGAGTACAATGAGCAGTTCTTC. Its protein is CASSPRDIEYNEQFF. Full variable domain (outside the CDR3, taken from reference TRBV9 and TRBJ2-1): DSGVTQTPKHLITATGQRVTLRCSPRSGDLSVYWYQQSLDQGLQFLIQYYNGEERAKGNILERFSAQQFPDLHSELNLSSLELGDSALYFCASSPRDIEYNEQFFGPGTRLTVL.

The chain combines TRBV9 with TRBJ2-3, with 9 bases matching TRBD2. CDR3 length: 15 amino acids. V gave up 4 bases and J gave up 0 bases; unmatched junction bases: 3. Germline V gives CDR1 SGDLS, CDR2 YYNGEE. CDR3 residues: CASSLSGGSTDTQYF. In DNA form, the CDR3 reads TGTGCCAGCAGCCTTAGCGGGGGTAGCACAGATACGCAGTATTTT.

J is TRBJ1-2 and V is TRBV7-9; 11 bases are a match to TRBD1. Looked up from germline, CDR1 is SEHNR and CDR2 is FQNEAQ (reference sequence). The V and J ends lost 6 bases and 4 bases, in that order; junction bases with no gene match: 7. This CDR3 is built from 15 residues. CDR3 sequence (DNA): TGTGCCAGCAGTTTTGGACAGGGGGCGGGCTATGGCTACACCTTC. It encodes CASSFGQGAGYGYTF.

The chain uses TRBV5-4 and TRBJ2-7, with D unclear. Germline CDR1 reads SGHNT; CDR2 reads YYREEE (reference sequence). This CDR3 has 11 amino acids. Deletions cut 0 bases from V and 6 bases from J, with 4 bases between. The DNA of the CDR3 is TGTGCCAGCAGCTTGGCGGGCGAGCAGTACTTC. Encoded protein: CASSLAGEQYF.

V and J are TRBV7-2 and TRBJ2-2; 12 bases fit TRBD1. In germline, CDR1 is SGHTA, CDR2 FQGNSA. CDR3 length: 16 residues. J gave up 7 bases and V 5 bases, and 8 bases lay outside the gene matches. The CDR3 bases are TGTGCCAGCAGCGCACCGGGACAGGGGGCGGTCGGGGAGCTGTTTTTT. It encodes CASSAPGQGAVGELFF.

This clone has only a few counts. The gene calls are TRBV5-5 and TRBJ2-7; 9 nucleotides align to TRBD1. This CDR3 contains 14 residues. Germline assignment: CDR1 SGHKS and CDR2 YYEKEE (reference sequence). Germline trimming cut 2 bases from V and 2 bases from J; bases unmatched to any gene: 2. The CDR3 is CASSLTGGPYEQYF. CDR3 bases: TGTGCCAGCAGCTTAACAGGGGGCCCCTACGAGCAGTACTTC.

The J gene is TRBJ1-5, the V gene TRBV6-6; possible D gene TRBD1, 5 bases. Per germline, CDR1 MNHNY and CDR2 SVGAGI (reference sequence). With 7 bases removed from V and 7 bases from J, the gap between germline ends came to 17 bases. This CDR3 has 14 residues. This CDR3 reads CASNGGHKGQPQHF. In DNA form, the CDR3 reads TGTGCCAGCAACGGGGGTCACAAGGGGCAGCCCCAGCATTTT.

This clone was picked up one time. Here the CDR3 reads CASSEDVVVGYTF. Here the CDR3 DNA reads TGTGCCAGCAGTGAAGACGTGGTAGTGGGCTACACCTTC. This chain joins TRBV6-1 and TRBJ1-2; D unresolved. This CDR3 has 13 amino acids. The V end lost 1 base, the J end lost 8 bases, and 11 bases lay between the germline ends. Germline V gene sequence: CDR1 MNHNS, CDR2 SASEGT.

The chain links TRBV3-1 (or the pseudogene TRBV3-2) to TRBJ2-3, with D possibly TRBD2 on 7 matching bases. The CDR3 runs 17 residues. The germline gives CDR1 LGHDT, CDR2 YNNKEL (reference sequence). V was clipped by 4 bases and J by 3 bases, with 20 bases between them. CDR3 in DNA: TGTGCCAGCAGCCCAATGGGGGGGGGCCTAGGGACAGATACGCAGTATTTT. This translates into CASSPMGGGLGTDTQYF.

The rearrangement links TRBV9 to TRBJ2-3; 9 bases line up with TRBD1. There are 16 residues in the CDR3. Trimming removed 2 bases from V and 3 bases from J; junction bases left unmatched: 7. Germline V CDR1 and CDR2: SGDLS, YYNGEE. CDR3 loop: CASSVSTGGWTDTQYF. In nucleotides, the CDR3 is TGTGCCAGCAGCGTTAGTACAGGGGGCTGGACAGATACGCAGTATTTT.

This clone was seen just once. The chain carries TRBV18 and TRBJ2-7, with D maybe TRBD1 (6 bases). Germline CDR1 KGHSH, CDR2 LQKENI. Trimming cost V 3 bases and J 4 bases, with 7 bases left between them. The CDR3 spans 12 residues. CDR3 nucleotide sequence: TGTGCCAGCTCACCTGGACAGTACGAGCAGTACTTC. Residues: CASSPGQYEQYF.